This TCR beta chain was identified in a study of cytomegalovirus exposure and HLA in healthy donors. Study-wide findings and caveats: The authors later found TCR association rates varying by HLA locus, with DRB1 most and HLA-C fewest. Within an earlier analysis, most TCR beta V segments proved productive either about 90% or about 30% of the time.

The V segment lost 0 bases and the J segment 2 bases; nucleotides outside the gene matches: 1. The germline CDR1 and CDR2 sequences are SGHRS and YFSETQ. CDR3 length equals 15 residues. Healthy donors of bone marrow made up the group. Of note for this clone: Its antigen is unidentified.

PCR amplification relied on 60 Vbeta primers (plus 13 Jbeta primers). Per the original methods: A follow-up analysis tallied about 80 million unique TCR beta chains, roughly 11 million shared. Libraries were prepared by immunoSEQ multiplex PCR; TCRdb keeps only in-frame clonotypes and omits some of them. That table supplies the V and J calls and clone size; D and trimming were determined from the DNA. The profile shows 200,000 to 250,000 clones, more than 65% of them singletons. This chain joins TRBV5-1 and TRBJ1-4; the match to TRBD1 covers 7 bases. The sample comprised PBMCs. The receptor's source is a man aged 50-60 years in good health and CMV-seronegative. The CDR3 nucleotides are TGCGCCAGCAGCTTGGAACAGGGGACTAATGAAAAACTGTTTTTT. Translation gives CASSLEQGTNEKLFF. Using reference TRBV5-1 and TRBJ1-4 for the parts outside the CDR3, the full variable domain is KAGVTQTPRYLIKTRGQQVTLSCSPISGHRSVSWYQQTPGQGLQFLFEYFSETQRNKGNFPGRFSGRQFSNSRSEMNVSTLELGDSALYLCASSLEQGTNEKLFFGSGTQLSVL.